Below are 10 T cell receptor beta chains sequenced from a single sample in a study of T cells after yellow fever vaccination. TCRdb independently ran MiXCR on the 5' RACE reads; one entry per CDR3 protein. The data show some 340,000 distinct CDR3 sequences, about 10% seen once. Material: CD4+ T cells sorted from PBMCs, obtained 45 days after the yellow fever booster vaccination. The receptor set was obtained from a young man who received the YFV17D yellow fever vaccine.

This chain joins TRBV3-1 and TRBJ2-1; tentative D call: TRBD2 (6 bases). CDR1 and CDR2 (germline): LGHDT, YNNKEL (reference sequence). This CDR3 comprises 13 residues. Trimming cost V 4 bases and J 10 bases, with 14 bases left between them. The chain's CDR3 is CASSPTGVVEQFF. For the CDR3, the DNA is TGTGCCAGCAGCCCGACGGGGGTGGTCGAGCAGTTCTTC.

This clonotype has just a few counts. The chain employs TRBV6-5 and TRBJ2-6, with D tentatively TRBD2 (7 bases). V was pared by 2 bases and J by 2 bases, with 16 bases between. Germline V lookup: CDR1 MNHEY, CDR2 SVGAGI. This CDR3 comprises 18 residues. The CDR3 is CASSYAGAGRAGANVLTF. The DNA of the CDR3 is TGTGCCAGCAGTTACGCGGGGGCTGGGAGAGCTGGGGCCAACGTCCTGACTTTC.

This clonotype has only a few counts. J is TRBJ2-1 and V is TRBV7-9; TRBD2 matches 11 bases. V was pared by 1 base and J by 0 bases, with 8 bases of the junction left unmatched. The CDR3 covers 19 residues. The germline V gene has CDR1 SEHNR and CDR2 FQNEAQ (reference sequence). CDR3 in amino acids: CASSLGRLAGGSSYNEQFF. For the CDR3, the DNA is TGTGCCAGCAGCTTAGGGCGTTTAGCGGGGGGGAGCTCCTACAATGAGCAGTTCTTC.

The chain employs TRBV28 and TRBJ1-4; no clear D. V was clipped by 3 bases and J by 8 bases, with 13 bases between them. The CDR3 contains 14 residues. Germline loops: CDR1 MDHEN, CDR2 SYDVKM. The CDR3 sequence is CASSLDRALEKLFF. CDR3 in DNA: TGTGCCAGCAGTTTGGACCGAGCCCTGGAAAAACTGTTTTTT.

This clonotype was counted many times. This chain connects TRBV10-3 to TRBJ2-3, with 9 nucleotides matching TRBD1. The CDR3 totals 14 residues. Germline CDR1 and CDR2: ENHRY and SYGVKD. The V and J ends lost 5 bases and 2 bases, in that order; junction bases with no gene match: 2. The CDR3 DNA follows: TGTGCCATCAGTTACAGGGGGCCCACAGATACGCAGTATTTT. This codes for CAISYRGPTDTQYF.

J is TRBJ2-7 and V is TRBV20-1, with D perhaps TRBD1 (5 bases). V was pared by 3 bases and J by 2 bases, with 11 bases between. The CDR3 loop spans 13 amino acids. The germline V gene has CDR1 DFQATT and CDR2 SNEGSKA (reference sequence). The CDR3 sequence is CSASQGLTYEQYF. DNA of the CDR3: TGCAGTGCTAGTCAGGGCCTTACCTACGAGCAGTACTTC.

Ten or more counts support this clonotype. The chain combines TRBV12-3 or TRBV12-4 with TRBJ2-2, with D hard to call. The CDR3 has 15 amino acids. Trimming pared 7 bases from V and 6 bases from J, leaving 18 bases between. CDR3: CASTILTPRAGELFF. In nucleotides, the CDR3 is TGTGCCAGCACCATACTAACCCCACGCGCCGGGGAGCTGTTTTTT.

This clonotype was seen a handful of times. The V gene is TRBV11-2, the J gene TRBJ2-3; 13 bases align to TRBD2. With V trimmed by 5 bases and J by 0 bases, 8 bases remained unmatched. Germline V gene sequence: CDR1 SGHAT, CDR2 FQNNGV. The CDR3 has 18 residues. CDR3 residues: CASSRTSGGSASTDTQYF. CDR3 nucleotide sequence: TGTGCCAGCAGCCGGACTAGCGGGGGCAGTGCTAGCACAGATACGCAGTATTTT.

This chain joins TRBV9 and TRBJ1-1; weak D call: TRBD1 (6 bases). The CDR3 totals 12 residues. Germline V gives CDR1 SGDLS, CDR2 YYNGEE. Trimming left V 0 bases short and J 11 bases short, with 11 bases between. CDR3 sequence (DNA): TGTGCCAGCAGCGTAGCCGGGGGCTCGGCTTTCTTT. Translating it yields CASSVAGGSAFF.

The genes are TRBV11-2 and TRBJ2-3, with D unresolved. The V gene's germline CDR1 is SGHAT and CDR2 FQNNGV. The CDR3 has 13 residues. Trimming removed 6 bases at V and 2 bases at J, with 9 bases between. CDR3 sequence reads: CASRNRATDTQYF. The CDR3 DNA follows: TGTGCCAGCAGGAACCGGGCCACAGATACGCAGTATTTT.